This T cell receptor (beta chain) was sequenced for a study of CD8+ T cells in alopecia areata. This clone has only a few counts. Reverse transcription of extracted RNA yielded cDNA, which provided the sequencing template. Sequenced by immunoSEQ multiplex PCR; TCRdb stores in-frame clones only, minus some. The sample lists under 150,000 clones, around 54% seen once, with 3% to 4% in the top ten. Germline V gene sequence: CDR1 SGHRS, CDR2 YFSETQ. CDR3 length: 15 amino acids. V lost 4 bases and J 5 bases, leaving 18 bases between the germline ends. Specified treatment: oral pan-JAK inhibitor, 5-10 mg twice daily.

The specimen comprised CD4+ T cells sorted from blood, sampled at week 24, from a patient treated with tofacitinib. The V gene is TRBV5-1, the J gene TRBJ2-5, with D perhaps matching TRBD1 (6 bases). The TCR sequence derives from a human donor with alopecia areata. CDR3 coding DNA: TGCGCCAGCAGCGCCCAAGGACAGCTGGCGGAGACCCAGTACTTC. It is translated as CASSAQGQLAETQYF.